This TCR beta chain appears in the sequencing data of a study of blood T cells in healthy people across ages. Points from the study as a whole: TCR beta diversity, measured per million T cells, fell in a roughly linear way with age.

Total RNA extraction produced at least 5 micrograms (per sample) for the study. CDR1 MNHEY and CDR2 SMNVEV come from the germline V gene (reference sequence). The J segment lost 8 bases and the V segment lost 8 bases, leaving 4 bases of the junction unmatched. The CDR3 runs to 11 residues. Then a second PCR, running roughly 7 to 11 cycles, was carried out with a sample-barcoded 5' primer and a J-beta primer mix. TCRdb analysed the 5' RACE reads with MiXCR anew, one entry per CDR3 protein. The sample has around 1,800,000 distinct CDR3 sequences, roughly two fifths seen once. On this clonotype itself: Antigen unknown.

This TCR derives from a human donor in good health. The sample taken for sequencing was blood. The chain has TRBV27 and TRBJ1-1; 8 nucleotides match TRBD1. The CDR3 here is CASRRGLEAFF. CDR3 sequence (DNA): TGTGCCAGCCGCAGGGGGCTCGAAGCTTTCTTT.